This T cell receptor (beta chain) is drawn from a study of vaccination and CD4 T cells after COVID-19. After removal of 9 bases from V and 4 bases from J, the junction contained 6 bases not matched to a gene. Germline V gene sequence: CDR1 SNHLY, CDR2 FYNNEI. CDR3 length: 13 amino acids. The Oncomine TCR Beta short-read assay sequenced DNA from cultured CD4+ T cells. From the PCR reads, TCRdb called clonotypes with MiXCR, one entry per CDR3 protein. The sample carries more than 6,500 distinct CDR3 sequences, over 30% recorded once. With respect to this clonotype: The antigen remains undetermined.

The treatment here: approximately nine-day PBMC culture with coronavirus spike peptide pools or control peptides (ViraFEST assay). During the years 2011-2018, before the COVID-19 pandemic, the unexposed donor's CD4+ T cells were collected. This receptor was identified in a human donor in good health. Material: CD4+ T cells from blood, cultured in vitro. The gene calls are TRBV2 and TRBJ2-1, with 7 bases that match TRBD1. CDR3: CASLGQKYNEQFF. The DNA for the CDR3 is TGTGCCAGTTTGGGACAGAAATACAATGAGCAGTTCTTC.